Below are 23 T cell receptor beta chains sequenced from a single sample in a study of blood T cell repertoires in COVID-19. The protocol was immunoSEQ multiplex PCR, while the TCRdb copy is restricted to in-frame clones and leaves out a portion. The table shows around 99,000 clones, with approximately 87% occurring only once. Sequencing was carried out using peripheral blood. The receptors shown here come from a woman aged 60-75 years with acute or convalescent COVID-19.

This clone was seen a few times. The rearrangement uses TRBV10-3 and TRBJ1-6; 11 bases are shared with TRBD1. The CDR3 runs to 14 residues. Germline-derived CDR1 and CDR2 are ENHRY and SYGVKD. J was trimmed by 8 bases and V by 6 bases; bases with no gene match: 3. The CDR3 DNA is TGTGCCATCAGCAGGGACAGGGGGGATTCACCCCTCCACTTT. Protein: CAISRDRGDSPLHF.

The CDR3 sequence: CASSPKGDSNYGYTF. The CDR3 coding sequence is TGTGCCAGCTCACCAAAAGGGGATTCTAACTATGGCTACACCTTC. This chain connects TRBV18 to TRBJ1-2; possible D gene TRBD1, 5 bases. The CDR3 sequence is 15 residues long. CDR1 and CDR2 from the germline V gene are KGHSH and LQKENI. Trimming left V 2 bases short and J 0 bases short, with 10 bases between.

The J gene is TRBJ2-3, the V gene TRBV7-3, with a weak D call TRBD1 (5 bases). V dropped 3 bases and J dropped 3 bases, with 10 bases sitting between them. CDR3 length: 14 residues. Germline assignment: CDR1 SGHTA and CDR2 FQGTGA. The CDR3 spells CASSLGQGTDTQYF. The CDR3 DNA reads as TGTGCCAGCAGCTTGGGGCAGGGTACAGATACGCAGTATTTT.

In its sample, this clone was seen a few times. The chain recombines TRBV20-1 with TRBJ1-6, with 7 bases fitting TRBD1. Trimming took 3 bases from V and 8 from J; bases not matched to a gene: 4. The CDR3 is 13 amino acids. Per germline, CDR1 DFQATT and CDR2 SNEGSKA (reference sequence). The DNA of the CDR3 is TGCAGTGCTAGTGACAGGGAGGATTCACCCCTCCACTTT. It yields the protein CSASDREDSPLHF.

The chain joins TRBV9 to TRBJ1-3; D is ambiguous. CDR1 and CDR2 from the germline V gene are SGDLS and YYNGEE. Trimming removed 3 bases from V and 0 bases from J, with 10 bases in between. The CDR3 is made up of 15 amino acids. CDR3 in amino acids: CASSGHGYSGNTIYF. DNA of the CDR3: TGTGCCAGCAGCGGACACGGTTACTCTGGAAACACCATATATTTT.

The sample holds one count of this clone. The CDR3 sequence: CASSLAGGASSYEQYF. CDR3 DNA: TGTGCCAGCAGCTTGGCTGGCGGGGCGAGCTCCTACGAGCAGTACTTC. The V call is TRBV5-8, the J call TRBJ2-7; a possible D gene is TRBD2 (6 bases). V shed 0 bases and J shed 0 bases, with 13 bases lying between them. The CDR3 sequence is 16 residues long. Germline V gene lookup returns CDR1 SGHTS and CDR2 YDEGEE.

V and J are TRBV6-5 and TRBJ1-6; TRBD1 aligns across 9 bases. Germline CDR1 reads MNHEY; CDR2 reads SVGAGI. The CDR3 contains 15 residues. V shed 5 bases, J shed 10 bases, and the junction held 9 bases outside the gene matches. CDR3 in DNA: TGTGCCAGCAGTCCTCACAGGGGGCGCGTCTCACCCCTCCACTTT. As protein: CASSPHRGRVSPLHF.

This chain joins TRBV5-1 and TRBJ2-7; 10 nucleotides match TRBD1. CDR3 length: 18 residues. The V gene's germline CDR1 is SGHRS and CDR2 YFSETQ. J lost 4 bases, V lost 0 bases, and 13 bases had no gene match. The DNA of the CDR3 is TGCGCCAGCAGCTTGGCCCCTGGACAGGGGGGGGTAGGGTACGAGCAGTACTTC. Translated, it gives CASSLAPGQGGVGYEQYF. Supplemented by reference TRBV5-1 and TRBJ2-7, the full variable domain reads KAGVTQTPRYLIKTRGQQVTLSCSPISGHRSVSWYQQTPGQGLQFLFEYFSETQRNKGNFPGRFSGRQFSNSRSEMNVSTLELGDSALYLCASSLAPGQGGVGYEQYFGPGTRLTVT.

The CDR3 DNA reads TGCGCCAGCAGCTTGGAGACAGTGAGCTCCTACAATGAGCAGTTCTTC. It encodes CASSLETVSSYNEQFF. This sequence joins TRBV5-1 and TRBJ2-1; possibly TRBD1 for D (5 bases). The V gene lost 0 bases and the J gene lost 0 bases, with 10 bases spanning the gap. This CDR3 spans 16 amino acids. Per the germline V gene, CDR1 is SGHRS and CDR2 is YFSETQ.

The chain carries TRBV11-3 and TRBJ2-2; D remains unclear. V was shortened by 6 bases and J by 1 base, with 6 bases between the two germline ends. This CDR3 is built from 13 residues. The V gene's germline CDR1 is SGHNT and CDR2 YENEEA. DNA for the CDR3: TGTGCCAGCAGACCACTGAACACCGGGGAGCTGTTTTTT. It encodes CASRPLNTGELFF.

CDR3 bases: TGTGCCAGCAGAAAAGAGGGGGCGCGTGGCTACACCTTC. It is translated as CASRKEGARGYTF. The chain couples TRBV12-3 or TRBV12-4 to TRBJ1-2, with TRBD1 identical over 7 bases. Losses at the gene ends were 6 bases for V and 7 bases for J; bases not matched to a gene: 8. The CDR3 spans 13 residues.

This clone was observed a handful of times. J is TRBJ1-2 and V is TRBV25-1; D gene unclear. The germline V gene has CDR1 MGHDK and CDR2 SYGVNS. The length of the CDR3 is 11 residues. The V gene lost 6 bases and the J gene lost 8 bases, with 10 bases spanning the gap. CDR3 DNA sequence: TGTGCCAGCAGCAGAGGTAGGGGCTACACCTTC. It is translated as CASSRGRGYTF.

The V gene is TRBV28, the J gene TRBJ1-6, with D possibly matching TRBD1 (5 bases). V dropped 2 bases and J dropped 7 bases, with 9 bases sitting between them. This CDR3 is 14 amino acids long. Germline CDR1 and CDR2: MDHEN and SYDVKM. CDR3 in DNA: TGTGCCAGCAGTTTAGGGGCGGGAAATTCACCCCTCCACTTT. Protein: CASSLGAGNSPLHF.

The J gene is TRBJ1-2, the V gene TRBV28; weak D call: TRBD1 (6 bases). Germline CDR1 is MDHEN and CDR2 is SYDVKM. This CDR3 spans 13 amino acids. Trimming stripped 7 bases from V and 5 bases from J, with 14 bases between. CDR3 protein: CASTPAGAYGYTF. The CDR3 DNA sequence: TGTGCCAGCACTCCTGCGGGGGCGTATGGCTACACCTTC.

This rearrangement joins TRBV7-6 to TRBJ2-4; weak D call: TRBD1 (6 bases). Trimming removed 5 bases from V and 4 bases from J, with 15 bases in between. This CDR3 is 15 amino acids long. The V gene's germline CDR1 is SGHVS and CDR2 FNYEAQ. CDR3 sequence: CASSHQTGMKNIQYF. CDR3 DNA: TGTGCCAGCAGCCACCAAACAGGGATGAAAAACATTCAGTACTTC. Full variable domain (outside the CDR3, taken from reference TRBV7-6 and TRBJ2-4): GAGVSQSPRYKVTKRGQDVALRCDPISGHVSLYWYRQALGQGPEFLTYFNYEAQQDKSGLPNDRFSAERPEGSISTLTIQRTEQRDSAMYRCASSHQTGMKNIQYFGAGTRLSVL.

This sequence joins TRBV12-5 and TRBJ1-3; tentative D call: TRBD1 (5 bases). V lost 6 bases and J 4 bases, leaving 19 bases between the germline ends. This CDR3 has 16 residues. From germline, CDR1 is LGHNT and CDR2 FRNRAP. CDR3 region: CASGFGGGLAGNTIYF. As DNA, the CDR3 is TGTGCTAGTGGCTTCGGCGGGGGGTTGGCGGGAAACACCATATATTTT. The whole variable domain, filled in from reference TRBV12-5 and TRBJ1-3, reads DARVTQTPRHKVTEMGQEVTMRCQPILGHNTVFWYRQTMMQGLELLAYFRNRAPLDDSGMPKDRFSAEMPDATLATLKIQPSEPRDSAVYFCASGFGGGLAGNTIYFGEGSWLTVV.

The chain links TRBV11-2 to TRBJ2-7; TRBD1 matches 10 bases. Germline CDR1 is SGHAT and CDR2 is FQNNGV. This CDR3 is 13 amino acids long. Trimming at V came to 4 bases and at J to 7 bases, leaving 4 bases not matched to a gene. The CDR3: CASSSRTGGEQYF. As DNA, the CDR3 is TGTGCCAGCAGCTCCCGGACAGGGGGTGAGCAGTACTTC.

V and J are TRBV3-1 (or the pseudogene TRBV3-2) and TRBJ1-5; 9 nucleotides line up with TRBD1. The CDR3 extends over 21 amino acids. Trimming removed 0 bases from V and 5 bases from J; junction bases left unmatched: 20. CDR1 and CDR2 from the germline V gene are LGHDT and YNNKEL (reference sequence). This chain's CDR3 is CASSQELGGQGPSSAYQPQHF. The CDR3 DNA is TGTGCCAGCAGCCAAGAACTAGGGGGACAGGGTCCTTCGAGTGCTTATCAGCCCCAGCATTTT.

The gene calls are TRBV7-3 and TRBJ1-4, with D possibly being TRBD1 (6 bases). Trimming cost V 2 bases and J 0 bases, with 16 bases left between them. CDR3 length equals 18 residues. Germline V gene sequence: CDR1 SGHTA, CDR2 FQGTGA. CDR3 amino acids: CASSLVPVRGTTNEKLFF. CDR3 nucleotide sequence: TGTGCCAGCAGCTTAGTACCAGTCAGGGGAACAACTAATGAAAAACTGTTTTTT.

The chain carries TRBV18 and TRBJ1-2, with 10 bases that match TRBD1. Germline CDR1 reads KGHSH; CDR2 reads LQKENI. This CDR3 region has 15 residues. V lost 5 bases and J lost 6; bases outside the gene matches: 9. CDR3 nucleotides: TGTGCCAGCTCAGTCCTGACAGGGGGCGAGGATGGCTACACCTTC. This encodes CASSVLTGGEDGYTF.

With regard to this clone: A single base separates this from a much larger clone, so it may be a read error. The genes are TRBV6-4 and TRBJ2-7, with 10 bases lining up with TRBD1. The ends lost 3 bases at V and 7 bases at J; junction bases unmatched: 12. The CDR3 runs to 16 residues. In germline, CDR1 is MRHNA, CDR2 SNTAGT. The DNA for the CDR3 is TGTGCCAGCAGTGAAGCGGTGGGGACAGGGGCGGGGGAGCAGTACTTC. It is translated as CASSEAVGTGAGEQYF.

The chain couples TRBV3-1 (or the pseudogene TRBV3-2) to TRBJ1-3; D possibly corresponds to TRBD1 (6 bases). The CDR3 length is 16 residues. The V and J ends lost 2 bases and 4 bases respectively, with 15 bases between them. CDR1 and CDR2 (germline): LGHDT, YNNKEL (reference sequence). CDR3 nucleotide sequence: TGTGCCAGCAGCCAACAGGGGAACACCGCAGGAAACACCATATATTTT. Translation gives CASSQQGNTAGNTIYF.

The chain recombines TRBV6-5 with TRBJ1-2, with a weak D call TRBD1 (6 bases). Germline assignment: CDR1 MNHEY and CDR2 SVGAGI. The CDR3 totals 13 residues. V lost 3 bases and J 8 bases, leaving 13 bases between the germline ends. The CDR3 reads CASSYATGMGYTF. Here the CDR3 DNA reads TGTGCCAGCAGTTATGCCACAGGGATGGGCTACACCTTC.